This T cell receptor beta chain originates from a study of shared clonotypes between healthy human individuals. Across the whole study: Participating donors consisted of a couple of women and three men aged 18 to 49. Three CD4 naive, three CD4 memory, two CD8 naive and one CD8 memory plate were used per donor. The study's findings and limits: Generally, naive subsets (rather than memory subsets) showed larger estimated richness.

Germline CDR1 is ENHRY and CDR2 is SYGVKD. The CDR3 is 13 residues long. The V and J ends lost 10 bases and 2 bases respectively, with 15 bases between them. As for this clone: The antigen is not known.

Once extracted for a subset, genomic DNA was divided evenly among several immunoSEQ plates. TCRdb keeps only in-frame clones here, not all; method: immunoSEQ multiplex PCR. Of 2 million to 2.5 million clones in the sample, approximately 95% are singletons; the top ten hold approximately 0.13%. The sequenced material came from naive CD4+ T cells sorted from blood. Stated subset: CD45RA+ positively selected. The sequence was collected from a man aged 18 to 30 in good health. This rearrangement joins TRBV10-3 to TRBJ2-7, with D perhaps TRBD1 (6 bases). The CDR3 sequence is CATYTGPPYEQYF. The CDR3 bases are TGTGCCACTTATACAGGGCCCCCCTACGAGCAGTACTTC.